This T cell receptor beta chain derives from a study of cytomegalovirus exposure and HLA in healthy donors (dated by TCRdb to 2017 to 2019). General notes on the study: An earlier analysis of some 600 of the donors reported 276 Gb of sequence data and approximately 120 million unique TCR beta sequences obtained from about 180 million T cells. An early release that covered roughly 600 HLA-typed donors contained approximately 300 gigabases of sequencing data and 85 million to 100 million unique TCR sequences. Of the roughly 400 genotyped donors, approximately 83% fell in the genetic ancestry cluster associated with self-reported Caucasian donors. The study was designed to test whether signatures of past pathogen exposure could be identified by cataloging public T cell receptors. The T cell repertoires of roughly 660 subjects were profiled by immunosequencing and related to cytomegalovirus serostatus. Besides the first cohort of more than 650 subjects, a separate validation cohort made up of 120 different subjects was used. To predict cytomegalovirus infection status, the study brought together high-throughput TCR immunosequencing, statistical association of individual TCRs with disease status, and machine learning. A later analysis re-analyzed previously published TCR beta repertoires from 650 to 800 donors and added high-resolution HLA genotyping to study TCR occurrence patterns. In the later analysis, no new phenotypic data were used to find candidate immune exposures; instead, reliance was placed on TCR beta sequences and their occurrence across donors. An earlier analysis of around 580 of the donors used high-throughput TCR beta sequencing to judge whether each TCR beta V gene segment behaved as functional or pseudogenic. Donor age, sex, ethnicity and CMV serostatus were compiled alongside the repertoire data. Genome-wide SNP genotypes for about three fifths of the roughly 670 donors were used in a later genetic analysis, which treated that subset as a discovery cohort. All discovery cohort repertoires had been generated on a single sequencing platform. HLA typing included class I and class II loci at four-digit resolution. The number of donors typed differed by locus, with about 620-630 for A, B, C, DRB1 and DQB1, roughly 520 for DQA1, some 570 for DPA1, and over 400 for DPB1. Because of strong linkage in the cohort, four to six DR-DQ haplotypes were treated as single units for association and clustering. On average, roughly 250,000 unique TCR beta nucleotide sequences were sequenced per donor among roughly 430 genotyped donors of the cohort, with roughly 19% of those sequences being non-productive.

The cohort was made up of 650 to 700 healthy bone marrow donors. At the time of sampling, every cohort member was nominally healthy, though immune exposures that went unrecorded were likely present. The donor was CMV seronegative and belonged to the group of roughly 330 seronegative cohort members. A peripheral blood sample was collected from each donor, and TCR beta sequencing was performed on peripheral blood mononuclear cells. Genomic DNA extraction from the blood cell samples was performed with the Qiagen DNeasy Blood Extraction Kit. Cut back by 0 bases and 7 bases, the V and J ends lie 9 bases apart. The CDR3 spans 12 residues, from the cysteine through the phenylalanine. Left in the record is the CDR3 DNA by itself, 36 bases read in frame from the first base. The germline V gene (reference sequence) specifies GTSNPN as CDR1 and SVGIG as CDR2. What the study reported, not specific to this receptor: The classifier was reported to diagnose cytomegalovirus status with high specificity and sensitivity in both the original and validation cohorts. The presence/absence analyses assumed that sequencing depth was roughly uniform across donors, and that assumption may not be true. An earlier analysis of approximately 530 of the donors showed that most TCR beta V segments appeared in productive rearrangements either about 90% or about 30% of the time, which broadly matched IMGT annotations. In vitro tests confirmed that a few of the cytomegalovirus-associated TCR beta chains recognize cytomegalovirus antigens. According to a later analysis, parvovirus B19, influenza, CMV and Epstein-Barr virus appeared linked to several top co-occurrence clusters. For the cohort, immune exposure information was limited to CMV serostatus. Because counts were too low, 15 to 20 rarely observed V segments, including chromosome 9 orphons, were excluded from the earlier analysis of around 590 of the donors. A further reported finding was that TCR beta sequences accurately predicted the HLA-A and HLA-B alleles for most subjects in the first cohort. In a later genetic analysis, fewer N-insertions in productive TCRs were reported among donors in an Asian-associated ancestry cluster than the approximately 710-donor mean. The sequencing pipeline was judged likely to have produced a cluster of highly shared sequence variants as a technical artifact. Some IMGT-functional V segments, including TRBV6-2 and TRBV6-3, could not be told apart with the 87-base-pair reads, so those segments were excluded. In a later analysis, HLA-associated TCR beta chains were found to be more clonally expanded and to have lower generation probabilities than equally common non-associated chains. The authors suggested that the approach could potentially be generalized to other disease states and immunological phenotypes. HLA typing was unavailable for some donors at each locus, so association tests used only the typed subset. Across donors, most TCR sequences were observed very rarely, whereas some public TCRs were present in many individuals. An association between a missense DCLRE1C variant and V-gene and J-gene trimming of TCR beta chains was found in a later genetic analysis and replicated in an independent cohort. A later analysis found that TCR association rates varied across HLA loci, with DRB1 alleles showing the most associated TCRs and HLA-C alleles the fewest. A later analysis associated 16,951 TCR beta sequences with specific HLA alleles at a false discovery rate of 0.05. According to a later analysis, most CMV-associated TCR beta chains appeared to be HLA-restricted, and the HLA associations seemed to be driven largely by CMV exposure. A total of fewer than 200 TCR beta chains were listed by the study as associated with cytomegalovirus. The cohort was sequenced for TCR beta chains only, and without alpha or paired-chain data the features that could be detected were limited. When HLA alleles, especially DR and DQ, strongly co-occurred, TCR associations were difficult to assign to individual alleles. Correlated functional status among segregating V segments might be attributable to linkage disequilibrium, but an unknown experimental factor could not be ruled out.

A word on this clone: It has no known antigen specificity. Base quality data are lacking; no much larger clone is found one base away.

The method was the immunoSEQ multiplex PCR assay. A mixture of 60 forward primers for TCR Vbeta segments and 13 reverse primers for TCR Jbeta segments was used in the multiplex PCR. Amplification of the CDR3 region of rearranged TCR beta genes was performed with a multiplex PCR assay on genomic DNA. The Illumina HiSeq System was used to sequence the amplified TCR beta libraries as 87-base-pair reads. The authors processed their data as follows. A later analysis tallied tens of millions of unique TCR beta chains across the 666 repertoires, and about 10 million of those chains were shared by two or more donors. Raw reads were error-corrected and collapsed into unique sequences with a nearest-neighbor algorithm that merged closely related sequences to remove PCR and sequencing errors. To assign V, D and J gene segments, CDR3 sequences were aligned to IMGT reference sequences. For a sequence to be retained, a match of at least six nucleotides was required to both a V gene segment and a J gene segment. Rearrangements were called productive when the CDR3 lacked stop codons and stayed in frame with V and J; all others were non-productive. CDR3 was defined by IMGT convention, running from the second conserved V-encoded cysteine to the conserved J-encoded phenylalanine. The earlier analysis of 550 to 650 of the donors excluded any sequence lacking an unambiguous match to a single V gene segment. In an earlier analysis of a few hundred of the donors, V segments were called functional above 56.7% productive rearrangements and were called segregating when the between-donor standard deviation exceeded 5%. A statistical classification framework was developed to diagnose cytomegalovirus status using the catalog of TCR beta chain sequences. V and J gene assignment, in a later analysis, came from comparing TCR nucleotide sequences with IMGT/GENE-DB human TR gene sequences. Using the TCRdist pipeline, a later analysis assigned CDR3 sequences along with most-parsimonious VDJ recombination scenarios. A later analysis defined each TCR beta chain by its CDR3 amino acid sequence plus V-gene family, and excluded reads lacking a unique V-gene family. A later analysis removed 592 highly shared, low-generation-probability nucleotide sequences to deal with suspected cross-contamination and a sequencing artifact. In a later analysis, a clonal expansion index was calculated for each public chain from normalized within-repertoire ranks of inferred template counts. In a later analysis, generation probabilities were computed with a VDJ recombination model fitted to out-of-frame rearrangements, and the resulting probabilities were checked against IGoR. Hypergeometric tests were used in a later analysis to score TCR-TCR, TCR-HLA and TCR-CMV co-occurrence, with a repertoire-size bias correction applied to the TCR pairs. To estimate false discovery rates, a later analysis permuted the HLA or CMV assignments 20 times. In a later analysis, co-occurring TCRs were grouped with DBSCAN, and TCRdist sequence similarity was added when clustering was performed within HLA-allele-positive subsets. Co-occurrence clustering excluded repertoires with fewer than 30,000 or more than 120,000 public chains, plus five with anomalous nucleotide sharing. The source is immuneACCESS, and TCRdb retained only in-frame sequences with V and J called. Part of the clones is not carried over; for the studies checked, unresolved V genes explain less than half of this, and the remainder is unexplained. V and J calls and clone size come straight from that table; D and trimming were deduced from the DNA. This sample comprises tens of thousands of clones, roughly 84% of them detected only once. Around 2.9% of the sample is in the top ten clones.

This sequence originates from a woman between 18 and 29 years old in good health and CMV-seronegative. Material for sequencing was PBMCs. The sequence links TRBV30 to TRBJ1-1, with the D gene not confidently named. CDR3 region: CAWSVSRGEAFF. The DNA is TGTGCCTGGAGTGTAAGCCGAGGTGAAGCTTTCTTT.